This T cell receptor (beta chain) is from a study of shared clonotypes between healthy human individuals. In the study overall: For every donor, three CD4 naive, three CD4 memory, two CD8 naive and one CD8 memory plates were used.

Sequencing was performed with immunoSEQ multiplex PCR; in TCRdb, only in-frame clones are kept and a portion is missing. The sample yields about a million clones, roughly 72% seen once. With 4 bases clipped from V and 1 base from J, the junction kept 14 bases outside the gene matches. This CDR3 region has 20 residues. From germline, CDR1 is SGDLS and CDR2 YYNGEE. Comments on this clone: As yet, its antigen is unknown.

Study results and caveats: Limitation of the genetic and exposure-history diversity represented came from the few donors. Clonotypes not shared had lower generation probabilities than those common to all four donors.

The study drew all its donors from Caucasian adults living in Nashville, Tennessee. This TCR was sampled from a man aged 18 to 29 in good health. The chain joins TRBV9 to TRBJ2-1; 13 bases match TRBD2. The sample taken for sequencing was memory CD4+ T cells sorted from blood. Documented subset: CD45RA-negative fraction. Written as DNA, the CDR3 is TGTGCCAGCAGCACACGACTAGCGGGGGGATCATCCGGATCCTACAATGAGCAGTTCTTC. It specifies CASSTRLAGGSSGSYNEQFF.